This TCR beta chain was found in a study of cytomegalovirus exposure and HLA in healthy donors. Here immunoSEQ multiplex PCR was the method, and the copy in TCRdb shows in-frame clones only, minus some. The sample holds roughly 150,000 clones, approximately 94% seen once. The sequenced material came from PBMCs. The receptor's source is a man aged 18 to 30 in good health and CMV-seropositive.

The CDR3 is CASSTSPGSTDTQYF. CDR3 DNA sequence: TGTGCCAGCAGTACTAGCCCCGGGAGCACAGATACGCAGTATTTT. This chain links TRBV2 with TRBJ2-3, with a possible D match to TRBD2 (6 bases). Looked up from germline, CDR1 is SNHLY and CDR2 is FYNNEI. The CDR3 loop spans 15 amino acids. V was clipped by 5 bases and J by 0 bases, with 12 bases between them.